The text below deals with one TCR beta chain. The CDR3 is made up of 14 amino acids. Germline loops: CDR1 SEHNR, CDR2 FQNEAQ (reference sequence). The V and J ends lost 1 base and 9 bases respectively, with 13 bases between them. The data were obtained in a study of T cell responses to AZD1222 COVID-19 vaccine. Here immunoSEQ multiplex PCR was the method, and the copy in TCRdb shows in-frame clones only, minus some. The data hold 85,000 to 90,000 clones, with 80% to 90% observed a single time. This TCR derives from an adult in good health. Sample: peripheral blood, taken on day 0 of MenACWY control vaccination. The chain links TRBV7-9 to TRBJ2-1, with D uncertain. The CDR3 reads CASSLERKSPEQFF. CDR3 nucleotide sequence: TGTGCCAGCAGCTTAGAAAGAAAGAGTCCTGAGCAGTTCTTC.